Each of the 12 T cell receptor beta chains below was sequenced from the same sample in a study of blood T cell repertoires in COVID-19. Sequencing was performed with immunoSEQ multiplex PCR; in TCRdb, only in-frame clones are kept and a portion is missing. The sample lists about 160,000 clones, 80% to 90% occurring once. Specimen: peripheral blood. These receptors were taken from a woman between 70 and 85 years old with COVID-19, enrolled during active disease.

Written as DNA, the CDR3 is TGTGCCAGCAGCCAATCGGGGACAGGGGGCGATCAGCCCCAGCATTTT. This translates into CASSQSGTGGDQPQHF. The chain couples TRBV7-9 to TRBJ1-5; TRBD1 agrees at 12 bases. V lost 5 bases and J lost 5; bases outside the gene matches: 7. The germline V gene encodes CDR1 SEHNR and CDR2 FQNEAQ (reference sequence). There are 16 residues in the CDR3.

The V and J genes are TRBV6-5 and TRBJ1-2, with 7 bases lining up with TRBD1. This CDR3 comprises 13 residues. V lost 8 bases, J lost 8 bases, and 11 bases stayed unmatched. CDR1 and CDR2 (germline): MNHEY, SVGAGI. CDR3 residues: CASLSTGIGGYTF. The CDR3 DNA sequence: TGTGCCAGCTTGTCGACAGGGATCGGCGGCTACACCTTC.

In its sample, this clone was seen once. V is TRBV18 and J is TRBJ1-2; D gene uncertain. The CDR3 contains 14 residues. The ends were cut back, 5 bases at V and 6 bases at J, with 16 bases in the middle. The germline CDR1 and CDR2 sequences are KGHSH and LQKENI. The CDR3 protein is CASSIAQAGHGYTF. The CDR3 nucleotides are TGTGCCAGCTCAATCGCGCAGGCAGGCCATGGCTACACCTTC.

The CDR3 region is CASREGMGVDTQYF. CDR3 in DNA: TGTGCCAGCAGGGAGGGAATGGGGGTAGATACGCAGTATTTT. The chain carries TRBV4-2 and TRBJ2-3, with D possibly TRBD2 on 6 matching bases. Between the trimmed V and J ends, which lost 6 bases and 5 bases, there was a span of 15 bases. Germline-derived CDR1 and CDR2 are LGHNA and YNFKEQ. The CDR3 contains 14 residues.

The genes are TRBV30 and TRBJ1-5; D may be TRBD1 (5 bases). CDR1 and CDR2 (germline): GTSNPN, SVGIG (reference sequence). This CDR3 contains 16 residues. Trimming cost V 0 bases and J 4 bases, with 16 bases left between them. For the CDR3, the DNA is TGTGCCTGGAGTGTCCGGGGGGGGGTCGGGAATCAGCCCCAGCATTTT. The encoded protein is CAWSVRGGVGNQPQHF. The full variable domain, in which reference TRBV30 and TRBJ1-5 provide the parts outside the CDR3, is SQTIHQWPATLVQPVGSPLSLECTVEGTSNPNLYWYRQAAGRGLQLLFYSVGIGQISSEVPQNLSASRPQDRQFILSSKKLLLSDSGFYLCAWSVRGGVGNQPQHFGDGTRLSIL.

This clone showed up just a few times. This rearrangement joins TRBV5-4 to TRBJ2-7; 8 bases are a match to TRBD2. Germline V gene data show CDR1 as SGHNT and CDR2 as YYREEE (reference sequence). J gave up 2 bases and V 4 bases, and 8 bases lay outside the gene matches. CDR3 size: 15 residues. The DNA for the CDR3 is TGTGCCAGCAGCCGGGAGCGGGGGCAAACCTACGAGCAGTACTTC. Residues: CASSRERGQTYEQYF.

This clone was counted once. The chain uses TRBV7-9 and TRBJ2-2; tentative D call: TRBD1 (6 bases). The germline gives CDR1 SEHNR, CDR2 FQNEAQ (reference sequence). There are 13 residues in the CDR3. The V end was cut by 5 bases, the J end by 14 bases, with 18 bases between. CDR3 amino acids: CASSLNRDTGLFF. The DNA for the CDR3 is TGTGCCAGCAGCCTAAACCGGGACACGGGACTGTTTTTT. The complete variable domain, with remaining parts taken from reference TRBV7-9 and TRBJ2-2, reads DTGVSQNPRHKITKRGQNVTFRCDPISEHNRLYWYRQTLGQGPEFLTYFQNEAQLEKSRLLSDRFSAERPKGSFSTLEIQRTEQGDSAMYLCASSLNRDTGLFFGEGSRLTVL.

The chain is built from TRBV5-6 and TRBJ2-3, with 8 bases matching TRBD1. This CDR3 comprises 16 residues. The V segment lost 0 bases and the J segment 1 base; nucleotides outside the gene matches: 4. The germline CDR1 and CDR2 sequences are SGHDT and YYEEEE. The CDR3 nucleotides are TGTGCCAGCAGCTTGGTCCCGGGACAGGGCACAGATACGCAGTATTTT. Translated, it gives CASSLVPGQGTDTQYF.

This chain links TRBV28 with TRBJ2-5; 12 bases align to TRBD1. The V segment lost 6 bases and the J segment 2 bases; nucleotides outside the gene matches: 13. Germline CDR1 is MDHEN and CDR2 is SYDVKM. This CDR3 comprises 18 residues. The CDR3 loop reads CASRPPGQGARQQETQYF. The DNA of the CDR3 is TGTGCCAGCAGACCCCCGGGACAGGGGGCCCGACAGCAAGAGACCCAGTACTTC.

V usage is TRBV14 and J usage is TRBJ1-6; D might be TRBD1 (5 bases). The V end lost 5 bases, the J end lost 8 bases, and 16 bases lay between the germline ends. The CDR3 sequence is 15 residues long. Germline V CDR1 and CDR2: SGHDN, FVKESK. The CDR3 DNA reads TGTGCCAGCAGCGGAGCCGGGACTTATCATTCACCCCTCCACTTT. Translated: CASSGAGTYHSPLHF. Looking up the rest from reference TRBV14 and TRBJ1-6 gives the full variable domain: EAGVTQFPSHSVIEKGQTVTLRCDPISGHDNLYWYRRVMGKEIKFLLHFVKESKQDESGMPNNRFLAERTGGTYSTLKVQPAELEDSGVYFCASSGAGTYHSPLHFGNGTRLTVT.

The chain combines TRBV2 with TRBJ1-4; D may be TRBD1 (6 bases). V gave up 7 bases and J gave up 0 bases, with 15 bases separating them. This CDR3 spans 16 amino acids. The V gene's germline CDR1 is SNHLY and CDR2 FYNNEI. For the CDR3, the DNA is TGTGCCAGCACCCCCCCCCAGGGGACAACTAATGAAAAACTGTTTTTT. Its translation: CASTPPQGTTNEKLFF.

The V and J genes are TRBV7-2 and TRBJ1-2, with D maybe TRBD1 (6 bases). The CDR3 is 17 amino acids. Germline-derived CDR1 and CDR2 are SGHTA and FQGNSA. Deletions cut 1 base from V and 0 bases from J, with 15 bases between. The CDR3 bases are TGTGCCAGCAGCTTAGGTTTTGGCAGGGGTCCTAACTATGGCTACACCTTC. Protein product: CASSLGFGRGPNYGYTF.